The T cell receptor (beta chain) described here comes from a study of Graves' ophthalmopathy and Graves' hyperthyroidism. Looking at the study overall: Cases classed as stable hyperthyroidism had no ophthalmopathy within 18 months of follow-up. Findings of the study overall: Blood also held most thyroid clonotypes expanded above 0.001 frequency. A classifier, a 13-signature model, separated ophthalmopathy from stable hyperthyroidism with around 88% sensitivity and approximately 80% specificity.

Turning to this clonotype: Its target is not known.

Beta-chain TCR CDR3 regions were amplified from RNA transcripts. Amplification began with first-round RT-PCR using HTBI primers, then second-round multiplex PCR was performed. MiXCR was run by TCRdb on the multiplex PCR reads, yielding one entry per CDR3 protein. The sample carries around 1.1 million distinct CDR3 sequences, less than 45% recorded once. CDR3 length equals 16 residues. With 3 bases removed from V and 5 bases from J, the gap between germline ends came to 19 bases. CDR1 is SEHNR and CDR2 is FQNEAQ in the germline V gene (reference sequence). Hyperthyroidism in these 18- to 65-year-old patients was newly diagnosed, lasting under 2 months.

The sample taken for sequencing was peripheral blood or thyroid tissue (not recorded which). This clonotype was sampled from an adult man with Graves' hyperthyroidism. This chain links TRBV7-9 with TRBJ2-5; D may be TRBD1 or TRBD2 (5 bases each). CDR3 region: CASSFGTEKAQETQYF. In DNA form, the CDR3 reads TGTGCCAGCAGCTTCGGGACGGAGAAAGCCCAGGAGACCCAGTACTTC.